This T cell receptor (beta chain) was sequenced for a study of T-cell reconstitution after alpha-beta-depleted transplantation in children listed by TCRdb under 2016. Context from the whole study: T-cell immune reconstitution after TCRalphabeta/CD19-depleted allogeneic hematopoietic cell transplantation in children was quantitatively tracked in the study by means of TCR repertoire profiling.

The treatment or condition tag for this specimen amounts to: allogeneic hematopoietic cell transplantation with graft depleted of TCRalphabeta T cells and CD19 B cells. The children who served as transplant recipients had been given grafts of TCRalphabeta/CD19-depleted allogeneic hematopoietic cells. Libraries came from PCR. Sequencing relied on an Illumina HiSeq 2500. TCR library preparation used molecular barcoding, with unique molecular identifiers applied to normalize quantification of the TCRbeta repertoire. The public sequencing data were trimmed at Q25 with fastp and processed into clonotypes with MiXCR by TCRdb, which kept only in-frame beta chains. Each CDR3 protein appears once, grouped with its most common genes and DNA. For this sample there are 85,000 to 120,000 distinct CDR3 sequences; under 9% appear just once. Around 15% of the sample comes from the top ten. This clonotype was observed once. Its antigen remains unidentified. Qualities for individual bases were not recorded, and no much larger clone is one base off. A single read is weak support.

The study at large found these results: In some patients, the high TCRbeta diversity seen at day 60 was put down to recipient T cells and intrathymic progenitors that had survived conditioning. Over the following months the frequencies of hyperexpanded clones went down, and after one year T-cell counts and TCRbeta diversity were mostly credited to newly produced T cells. The apparently early recovery of alphabetaT-cell counts about two months after transplant reportedly depended on only several hundred rapidly expanded clones that came from non-depleted graft cells.

The CDR3 covers 13 residues, taking in both the cysteine and the phenylalanine. The read is trimmed to its CDR3 DNA, 39 bases read in frame from base 1. The junction carries 8 bases between V and J, which are trimmed by 2 bases and 7 bases respectively. CDR1 and CDR2, per the germline V gene (reference sequence), are LNHDA and SQIVND. The source material was PBMCs, sampled before TCRalphabeta/CD19-depleted stem cell transplant. The rearranged segments are TRBV19 and TRBJ1-4, with a weak D call of TRBD1 (5 bases match). This TCR came from a boy younger than 10 with acute lymphoblastic leukemia, due to receive a stem cell transplant. Here is the DNA: TGTGCCAGTAGTATACCGGGACCTGAAAAACTGTTTTTT. Its translation reads: CASSIPGPEKLFF.